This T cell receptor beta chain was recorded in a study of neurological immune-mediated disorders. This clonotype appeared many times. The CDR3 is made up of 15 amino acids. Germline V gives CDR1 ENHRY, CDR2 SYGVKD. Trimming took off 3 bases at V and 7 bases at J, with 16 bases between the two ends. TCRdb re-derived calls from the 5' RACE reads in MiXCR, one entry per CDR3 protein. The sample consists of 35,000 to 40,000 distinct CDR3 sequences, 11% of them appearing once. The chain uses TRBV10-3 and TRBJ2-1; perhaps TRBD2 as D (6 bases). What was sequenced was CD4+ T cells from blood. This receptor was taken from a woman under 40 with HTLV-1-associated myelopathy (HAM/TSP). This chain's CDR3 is CAISEGSREENEQFF. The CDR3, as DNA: TGTGCCATCAGTGAAGGCAGCAGGGAGGAAAATGAGCAGTTCTTC.